The next 26 T cell receptor beta chains were all read from a single sample in a study of cytomegalovirus exposure and HLA in healthy donors. The PCR made use of 60 Vbeta and 13 Jbeta primers. Repertoires were generated with immunoSEQ multiplex PCR, while TCRdb's copy carries only in-frame clones and drops some. The sample consists of about 120,000 clones, around 80% of them appearing once. Sample: PBMCs. The source is a woman younger than 35 in good health and CMV-seronegative.

The chain has TRBV18 and TRBJ1-6, with TRBD1 matching 9 bases. The CDR3 is made up of 14 amino acids. After removal of 2 bases from V and 11 bases from J, the junction contained 4 bases not matched to a gene. Germline V lookup: CDR1 KGHSH, CDR2 LQKENI. This CDR3 reads CASSPEGQGTPLHF. In DNA form, the CDR3 reads TGTGCCAGCTCACCAGAGGGACAGGGTACACCCCTCCACTTT.

This clone came up once. This chain connects TRBV20-1 to TRBJ1-5; no firm D call. The CDR3 contains 8 residues. V was shortened by 0 bases and J by 14 bases, with 2 bases between the two germline ends. The germline CDR1 and CDR2 sequences are DFQATT and SNEGSKA (reference sequence). CDR3 region: CSARDKHF. CDR3 in DNA: TGCAGTGCTAGAGATAAGCATTTT.

This rearrangement joins TRBV6-1 to TRBJ1-2, with D maybe TRBD1 (5 bases). CDR1 MNHNS and CDR2 SASEGT come from the germline V gene. CDR3 length equals 16 residues. V was clipped by 4 bases and J by 4 bases, with 19 bases between them. In DNA, the CDR3 is TGTGCCAGCAGTGCCGGGACTCTACGGCTTTCCTATGGCTACACCTTC. Encoded protein: CASSAGTLRLSYGYTF.

The rearrangement links TRBV12-5 to TRBJ2-1; D possibly corresponds to TRBD1 (5 bases). Trimming removed 5 bases from V and 4 bases from J, with 12 bases in between. The germline gives CDR1 LGHNT, CDR2 FRNRAP. This CDR3 comprises 14 residues. The CDR3 DNA reads TGTGCTAGTGGTCCCTCCAGGGTTTACAATGAGCAGTTCTTC. Residues: CASGPSRVYNEQFF.

This clone was observed a single time. This chain joins TRBV7-2 and TRBJ2-5; the match to TRBD1 covers 10 bases. The CDR3 covers 16 residues. Germline V CDR1 and CDR2: SGHTA, FQGNSA. Trimming cost V 7 bases and J 2 bases; bases outside gene matches: 10. CDR3 residues: CASNLGQGGTQETQYF. CDR3 sequence (DNA): TGTGCCAGCAACCTCGGACAGGGGGGGACACAAGAGACCCAGTACTTC.

The rearrangement links TRBV9 to TRBJ1-1; 8 nucleotides align to TRBD1. Per germline, CDR1 SGDLS and CDR2 YYNGEE. This CDR3 spans 17 amino acids. Trimming at V came to 0 bases and at J to 3 bases, leaving 10 bases not matched to a gene. This chain's CDR3 is CASSVGIQGALYTEAFF. The CDR3 nucleotides are TGTGCCAGCAGCGTAGGTATCCAGGGGGCTTTGTACACTGAAGCTTTCTTT.

The gene calls are TRBV7-9 and TRBJ1-1, with 10 bases lining up with TRBD1. Germline V gene data show CDR1 as SEHNR and CDR2 as FQNEAQ (reference sequence). The CDR3 covers 14 residues. Unmatched junction bases numbered 10, after V lost 7 bases and J lost 8 bases. In DNA, the CDR3 is TGTGCCAGCACCGAAGGGACAGGGGCGCACGAAGCTTTCTTT. This encodes CASTEGTGAHEAFF.

The CDR3 loop is CASSLVAGIYNEQFF. As DNA, the CDR3 is TGTGCCAGCAGCTTAGTAGCGGGGATTTACAATGAGCAGTTCTTC. The rearrangement uses TRBV7-2 and TRBJ2-1; 8 bases agree with TRBD2. The CDR3 consists of 15 residues. Germline V gene data show CDR1 as SGHTA and CDR2 as FQGNSA. The V segment lost 1 base and the J segment 4 bases; nucleotides outside the gene matches: 3.

This chain connects TRBV28 to TRBJ1-2; 7 positions agree with TRBD1. The CDR3 extends over 13 amino acids. Germline trimming cut 11 bases from V and 2 bases from J; bases unmatched to any gene: 8. From germline, CDR1 is MDHEN and CDR2 SYDVKM. The DNA of the CDR3 is TGTGCCGGACGAGACAGGGCGAACTATGGCTACACCTTC. Translation: CAGRDRANYGYTF.

Remarks on this clone: A junction boundary mismatches the germline segment, possibly from a read error. The V call is TRBV6-1, the J call TRBJ1-5; perhaps TRBD1 as D (5 bases). Germline assignment: CDR1 MNHNS and CDR2 SASEGT. This CDR3 region has 14 residues. CDR3 DNA sequence: TGTGCCAGCAGGGAAGACAGCTTAAATCAGCCCCAGCATTTT. This translates into CASREDSLNQPQHF.

The V call is TRBV2, the J call TRBJ1-2; D is unclear. The CDR3 extends over 12 amino acids. Trimming shortened V by 4 bases and J by 10 bases, and 13 bases separated the two germline ends. Germline CDR1 is SNHLY and CDR2 is FYNNEI. This CDR3 reads CASSVRHLTYTF. CDR3 nucleotides: TGTGCCAGCAGTGTCCGACATCTGACCTACACCTTC.

This chain links TRBV5-1 with TRBJ1-4; 9 positions match TRBD1. Looked up from germline, CDR1 is SGHRS and CDR2 is YFSETQ. The trim removed 3 bases at V and 0 bases at J, leaving 6 bases unmatched. CDR3 size: 17 residues. The CDR3 loop reads CASSYGQGRATNEKLFF. The CDR3, as DNA: TGCGCCAGCAGCTACGGACAGGGGCGAGCAACTAATGAAAAACTGTTTTTT.

The rearrangement uses TRBV2 and TRBJ1-2; TRBD1 agrees at 7 bases. Germline V lookup: CDR1 SNHLY, CDR2 FYNNEI. The CDR3 contains 15 residues. Unmatched junction bases numbered 13, after V lost 5 bases and J lost 7 bases. Here the CDR3 DNA reads TGTGCCAGCAGTTACACAGGGACAGCCTGGGGTGGCTACACCTTC. As protein: CASSYTGTAWGGYTF.

The DNA of the CDR3 is TGTGCCAGCAGTCATCTAGCGGGAGGGCCCACAGATACGCAGTATTTT. It is translated as CASSHLAGGPTDTQYF. This chain uses TRBV6-6 with TRBJ2-3, with 12 nucleotides matching TRBD2. Looked up from germline, CDR1 is MNHNY and CDR2 is SVGAGI (reference sequence). Germline trimming cut 5 bases from V and 2 bases from J; bases unmatched to any gene: 5. The CDR3 sequence is 16 residues long.

The chain couples TRBV2 to TRBJ1-5, with D tentatively TRBD1 (6 bases). Germline CDR1 reads SNHLY; CDR2 reads FYNNEI. The CDR3 totals 14 residues. Trimming pared 5 bases from V and 5 bases from J, leaving 13 bases between. The CDR3 DNA reads as TGTGCCAGCAGTCGACAGGTGAGGGATCAGCCCCAGCATTTT. Protein product: CASSRQVRDQPQHF.

The CDR3 region is CASSPRTSGGWADTQYF. The CDR3 DNA is TGTGCCAGCAGCCCCCGGACTAGCGGGGGTTGGGCAGATACGCAGTATTTT. This chain links TRBV7-2 with TRBJ2-3; 13 nucleotides match TRBD2. Trimming removed 5 bases from V and 4 bases from J; junction bases left unmatched: 9. CDR3 length: 17 residues. The V gene's germline CDR1 is SGHTA and CDR2 FQGNSA.

This clone was found a few times. At one end the junction does not follow the germline gene, possibly because of a read error. The gene calls are TRBV19 and TRBJ2-6, with D perhaps matching TRBD1 (6 bases). Germline V gene data show CDR1 as LNHDA and CDR2 as SQIVND (reference sequence). This CDR3 has 15 residues. The CDR3 DNA reads TGTGCCACTAGGGACATTCCAGGTGGGGCCAACGGCCTGACTTTC. Residues: CATRDIPGGANGLTF.

This clone was detected once. V usage is TRBV5-4 and J usage is TRBJ2-1; D perhaps matches TRBD2 (6 bases). Germline V gene sequence: CDR1 SGHNT, CDR2 YYREEE (reference sequence). The CDR3 covers 17 residues. The V end was cut by 4 bases, the J end by 4 bases, with 21 bases between. CDR3 in DNA: TGTGCCAGCAGCGGGGGAGGTATCGGGAGTTTTTACAATGAGCAGTTCTTC. Its protein is CASSGGGIGSFYNEQFF.

The chain is built from TRBV7-2 and TRBJ2-7; 9 bases agree with TRBD1. CDR1 and CDR2 from the germline V gene are SGHTA and FQGNSA. CDR3 size: 15 residues. With V trimmed by 3 bases and J by 2 bases, 5 bases remained unmatched. For the CDR3, the DNA is TGTGCCAGCAGCTTGATCCGGGACAGGGCCTACGAGCAGTACTTC. It codes for CASSLIRDRAYEQYF.

The CDR3 DNA reads TGTGCCAGCAGTTGGGGGACAGTGGATCCACTCGAGCAGTACTTC. This codes for CASSWGTVDPLEQYF. V and J are TRBV5-5 and TRBJ2-7; 7 bases fit TRBD1. V was pared by 5 bases and J by 6 bases, with 14 bases of the junction left unmatched. Germline CDR1 is SGHKS and CDR2 is YYEKEE (reference sequence). The CDR3 consists of 15 residues.

V and J are TRBV2 and TRBJ2-5; possibly TRBD2 for D (5 bases). The length of the CDR3 is 11 residues. Trimming pared 8 bases from V and 9 bases from J, leaving 13 bases between. Germline V CDR1 and CDR2: SNHLY, FYNNEI. The CDR3 reads CASSEGLAQYF. CDR3 in DNA: TGTGCCAGCTCCGAGGGTTTAGCCCAGTACTTC. The full variable domain, with the rest looked up from reference TRBV2 and TRBJ2-5, is EPEVTQTPSHQVTQMGQEVILRCVPISNHLYFYWYRQILGQKVEFLVSFYNNEISEKSEIFDDQFSVERPDGSNFTLKIRSTKLEDSAMYFCASSEGLAQYFGPGTRLLVL.

The chain couples TRBV19 to TRBJ1-2; 12 nucleotides line up with TRBD1. This CDR3 comprises 14 residues. The germline gives CDR1 LNHDA, CDR2 SQIVND (reference sequence). V shed 6 bases, J shed 5 bases, and the junction held 4 bases outside the gene matches. CDR3 amino acids: CASRWDRGPYGYTF. In nucleotides, the CDR3 is TGTGCCAGTAGGTGGGACAGGGGGCCTTATGGCTACACCTTC. Filled out from reference TRBV19 and TRBJ1-2, the complete variable domain reads DGGITQSPKYLFRKEGQNVTLSCEQNLNHDAMYWYRQDPGQGLRLIYYSQIVNDFQKGDIAEGYSVSREKKESFPLTVTSAQKNPTAFYLCASRWDRGPYGYTFGSGTRLTVV.

The chain is built from TRBV18 and TRBJ2-3, with TRBD2 matching over 11 bases. In germline, CDR1 is KGHSH, CDR2 LQKENI. Trimming at V came to 6 bases and at J to 2 bases, leaving 13 bases not matched to a gene. This CDR3 comprises 18 residues. This CDR3 reads CASSPGLAGPGYTDTQYF. The CDR3 coding sequence is TGTGCCAGCTCGCCAGGACTAGCGGGCCCAGGCTACACAGATACGCAGTATTTT.

This clone was observed a single time. The chain has TRBV7-2 and TRBJ1-5, with D maybe TRBD1 (5 bases). This CDR3 is built from 14 residues. Trimming removed 4 bases at V and 4 bases at J, with 11 bases between. In germline, CDR1 is SGHTA, CDR2 FQGNSA. In DNA form, the CDR3 reads TGTGCCAGCAGCTGGGCAGGGAAAAATCAGCCCCAGCATTTT. As protein: CASSWAGKNQPQHF.

The chain combines TRBV7-9 with TRBJ1-1; D is uncertain. CDR3 length: 15 amino acids. V shed 0 bases and J shed 2 bases, with 10 bases lying between them. CDR1 and CDR2 (germline): SEHNR, FQNEAQ (reference sequence). The CDR3 nucleotides are TGTGCCAGCAGCTTAGCGGTGGGCCCTAACACTGAAGCTTTCTTT. The encoded protein is CASSLAVGPNTEAFF.

V usage is TRBV7-9 and J usage is TRBJ2-7; no definite D call. The germline V and J ends were trimmed by 4 bases and 5 bases, with 9 bases remaining between them. The CDR3 length is 12 residues. CDR1 and CDR2 (germline): SEHNR, FQNEAQ (reference sequence). This CDR3 reads CASSSLLHEQYF. The DNA for the CDR3 is TGTGCCAGCAGCTCCCTACTACACGAGCAGTACTTC.